The 7 T cell receptor beta chains reported below all come from one sample, sequenced in a study of radiotherapy plus CTLA-4 blockade in lung cancer. Profiling relied on immunoSEQ multiplex PCR, and the TCRdb table lists in-frame clones only, not all of them. Here the sample spans some 50,000 clones, just under 85% being singletons. Sequencing was performed on peripheral blood, taken from a patient treated with radiotherapy plus ipilimumab. The receptor set was obtained from a human donor with non-small cell lung cancer whose response to radiotherapy plus ipilimumab could not be evaluated.

This clone was detected only once. The V and J genes are TRBV7-9 and TRBJ2-5; 8 bases map to TRBD2. CDR3 length equals 16 residues. Germline-derived CDR1 and CDR2 are SEHNR and FQNEAQ (reference sequence). The ends lost 1 base at V and 4 bases at J; junction bases unmatched: 8. CDR3 sequence reads: CASSLVSPRGGETQYF. For the CDR3, the DNA is TGTGCCAGCAGCTTAGTCTCTCCCCGGGGGGGAGAGACCCAGTACTTC.

The chain carries TRBV28 and TRBJ2-1, with 11 bases lining up with TRBD2. The trim removed 2 bases at V and 6 bases at J, leaving 6 bases unmatched. CDR1 and CDR2 from the germline V gene are MDHEN and SYDVKM. The CDR3 has 16 amino acids. In DNA, the CDR3 is TGTGCCAGCAGTTTAGAATCCCTAGCGGGAGGCAATGAGCAGTTCTTC. Translated, it gives CASSLESLAGGNEQFF.

This clone was seen a few times. V usage is TRBV25-1 and J usage is TRBJ1-2, with 7 bases lining up with TRBD1. The germline CDR1 and CDR2 sequences are MGHDK and SYGVNS. The V segment lost 8 bases and the J segment 3 bases; nucleotides outside the gene matches: 9. This CDR3 contains 14 residues. The CDR3 nucleotides are TGTGCCAGCCAGTGGACAGGCCGGGACTATGGCTACACCTTC. The encoded protein is CASQWTGRDYGYTF.

The rearrangement joins TRBV6-1 to TRBJ2-2, with 8 bases identical to TRBD1. This CDR3 spans 15 amino acids. J gave up 6 bases and V 2 bases, and 5 bases lay outside the gene matches. Germline CDR1 MNHNS, CDR2 SASEGT. CDR3 sequence: CASSESTGGSGELFF. As DNA, the CDR3 is TGTGCCAGCAGTGAAAGTACAGGGGGTTCCGGGGAGCTGTTTTTT.

The chain couples TRBV7-9 to TRBJ2-1, with TRBD2 identical over 9 bases. V lost 6 bases, J lost 8 bases, and 14 bases stayed unmatched. CDR1 SEHNR and CDR2 FQNEAQ come from the germline V gene (reference sequence). The CDR3 length is 16 residues. Here the CDR3 reads CASRSWNSGRVDEQFF. The CDR3 nucleotides are TGTGCCAGCAGATCTTGGAATAGCGGGAGAGTCGATGAGCAGTTCTTC.

V is TRBV5-1 and J is TRBJ2-7, with D unclear. Germline V gene lookup returns CDR1 SGHRS and CDR2 YFSETQ. The CDR3 is 17 residues long. Trimming pared 2 bases from V and 5 bases from J, leaving 23 bases between. The CDR3: CASSFEHMARRSDEQYF. DNA for the CDR3: TGCGCCAGCAGCTTCGAACATATGGCTAGAAGAAGCGACGAGCAGTACTTC.

This clone came up once. V gene TRBV19 combines with J gene TRBJ2-1; 8 nucleotides agree with TRBD1. The CDR3 covers 15 residues. Trimming cost V 5 bases and J 5 bases; bases outside gene matches: 8. Germline-derived CDR1 and CDR2 are LNHDA and SQIVND (reference sequence). The DNA for the CDR3 is TGTGCCAGTAGTGGATCACTGGACAGGGACAATGAGCAGTTCTTC. Its translation: CASSGSLDRDNEQFF.